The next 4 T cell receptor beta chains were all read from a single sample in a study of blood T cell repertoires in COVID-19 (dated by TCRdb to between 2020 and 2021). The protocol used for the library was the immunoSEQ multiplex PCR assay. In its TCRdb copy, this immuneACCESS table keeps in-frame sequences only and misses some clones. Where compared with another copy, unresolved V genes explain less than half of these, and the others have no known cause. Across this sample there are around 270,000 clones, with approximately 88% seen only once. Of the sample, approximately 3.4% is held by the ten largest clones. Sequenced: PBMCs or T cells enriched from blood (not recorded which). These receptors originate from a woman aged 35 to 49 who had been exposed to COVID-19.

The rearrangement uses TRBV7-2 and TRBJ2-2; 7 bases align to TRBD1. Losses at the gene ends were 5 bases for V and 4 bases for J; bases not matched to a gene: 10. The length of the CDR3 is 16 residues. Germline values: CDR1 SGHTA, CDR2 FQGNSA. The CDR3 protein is CASSQIPGGGTGELFF. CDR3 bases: TGTGCCAGCAGCCAAATCCCAGGGGGTGGCACCGGGGAGCTGTTTTTT. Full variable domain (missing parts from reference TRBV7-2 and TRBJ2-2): GAGVSQSPSNKVTEKGKDVELRCDPISGHTALYWYRQSLGQGLEFLIYFQGNSAPDKSGLPSDRFSAERTGGSVSTLTIQRTQQEDSAVYLCASSQIPGGGTGELFFGEGSRLTVL.

The CDR3 spells CAWMRRGEGNTEAFF. CDR3 coding DNA: TGTGCCTGGATGAGGAGAGGGGAGGGGAACACTGAAGCTTTCTTT. The V call is TRBV30, the J call TRBJ1-1, with a tentative D call TRBD1 (5 bases). CDR1 GTSNPN and CDR2 SVGIG come from the germline V gene (reference sequence). V lost 4 bases, J lost 1 base, and 16 bases lay in between. The CDR3 has 15 amino acids.

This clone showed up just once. The CDR3, as DNA: TGTGCCAGCTCACCTCCGAACACCTACGAGCAGTACGTC. It is translated as CASSPPNTYEQYV. V and J are TRBV18 and TRBJ2-7; no reliable D call. The CDR3 extends over 13 amino acids. Trimming shortened V by 3 bases and J by 2 bases, and 8 bases separated the two germline ends. Germline loops: CDR1 KGHSH, CDR2 LQKENI.

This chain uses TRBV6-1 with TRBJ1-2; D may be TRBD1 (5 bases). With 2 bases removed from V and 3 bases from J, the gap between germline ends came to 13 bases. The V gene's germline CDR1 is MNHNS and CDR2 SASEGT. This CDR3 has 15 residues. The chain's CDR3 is CASSEYDKGYYGYTF. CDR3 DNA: TGTGCCAGCAGTGAATATGACAAGGGGTACTATGGCTACACCTTC.